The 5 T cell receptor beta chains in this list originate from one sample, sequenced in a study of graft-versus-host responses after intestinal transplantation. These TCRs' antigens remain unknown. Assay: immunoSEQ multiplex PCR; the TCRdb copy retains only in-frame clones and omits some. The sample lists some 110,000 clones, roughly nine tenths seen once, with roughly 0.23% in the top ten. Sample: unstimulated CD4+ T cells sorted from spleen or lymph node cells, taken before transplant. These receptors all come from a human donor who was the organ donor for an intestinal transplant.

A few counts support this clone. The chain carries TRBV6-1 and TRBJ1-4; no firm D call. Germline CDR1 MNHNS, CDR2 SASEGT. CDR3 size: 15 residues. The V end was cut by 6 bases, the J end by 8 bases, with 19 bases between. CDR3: CASSVGFDRIEKLFF. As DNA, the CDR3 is TGTGCCAGCAGCGTTGGGTTCGATAGGATCGAAAAACTGTTTTTT.

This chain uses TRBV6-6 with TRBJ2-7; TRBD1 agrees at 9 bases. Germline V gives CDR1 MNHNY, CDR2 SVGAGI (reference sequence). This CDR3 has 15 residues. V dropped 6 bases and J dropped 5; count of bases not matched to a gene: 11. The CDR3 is CASRFTGGARNEQYF. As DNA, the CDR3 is TGTGCCAGCAGATTTACAGGGGGCGCGAGGAACGAGCAGTACTTC.

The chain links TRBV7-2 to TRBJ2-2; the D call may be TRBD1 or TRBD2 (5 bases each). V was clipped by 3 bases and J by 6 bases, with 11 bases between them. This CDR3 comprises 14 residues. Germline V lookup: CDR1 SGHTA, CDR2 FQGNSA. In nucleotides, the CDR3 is TGTGCCAGCAGCTTCGGGGCGGGCCCCGGGGAGCTGTTTTTT. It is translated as CASSFGAGPGELFF.

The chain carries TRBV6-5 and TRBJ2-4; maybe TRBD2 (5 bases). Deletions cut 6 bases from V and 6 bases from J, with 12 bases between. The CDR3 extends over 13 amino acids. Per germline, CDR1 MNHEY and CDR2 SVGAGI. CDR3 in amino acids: CASSQESGNIQYF. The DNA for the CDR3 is TGTGCCAGCAGCCAGGAAAGCGGAAACATTCAGTACTTC.

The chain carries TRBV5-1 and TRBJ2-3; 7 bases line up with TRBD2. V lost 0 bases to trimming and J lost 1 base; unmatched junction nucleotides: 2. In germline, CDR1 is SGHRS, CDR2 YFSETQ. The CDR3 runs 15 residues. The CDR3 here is CASSLVTSGTDTQYF. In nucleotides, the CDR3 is TGCGCCAGCAGCTTGGTCACTAGCGGCACAGATACGCAGTATTTT.